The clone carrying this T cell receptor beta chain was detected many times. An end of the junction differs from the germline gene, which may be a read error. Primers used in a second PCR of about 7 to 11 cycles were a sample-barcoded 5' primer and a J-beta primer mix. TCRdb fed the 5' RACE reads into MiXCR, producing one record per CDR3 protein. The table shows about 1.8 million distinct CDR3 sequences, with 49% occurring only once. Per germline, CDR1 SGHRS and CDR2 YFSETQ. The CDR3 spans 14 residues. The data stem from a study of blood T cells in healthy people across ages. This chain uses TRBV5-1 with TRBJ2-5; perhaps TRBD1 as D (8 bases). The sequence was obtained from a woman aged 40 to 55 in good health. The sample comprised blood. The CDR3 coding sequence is TGTGCCAGCAGCACCGGACAGGGAGGGGAGACCCAGTACTTC. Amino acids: CASSTGQGGETQYF.